Below, 22 T cell receptor beta chains from the same sample are listed, as sequenced in a study of spatial heterogeneity in lung cancer. Time point indicated: sample taken at primary tumor resection. No cells were sorted before sequencing. The whole RNA sequenced was extracted from tumor, nontumor lung or frozen PBMC. One entry per CDR3 protein, called by TCRdb with MiXCR from the 5' RACE reads. This table holds some 100,000 distinct CDR3 sequences, under 9% found once. Source: PBMCs, taken at surgery. These receptors all stem from a male donor with early-stage non-small cell lung cancer.

This clonotype was found many times. The chain combines TRBV7-9 with TRBJ1-1; D unresolved. Germline-derived CDR1 and CDR2 are SEHNR and FQNEAQ (reference sequence). V was shortened by 3 bases and J by 6 bases, with 8 bases between the two germline ends. This CDR3 region has 12 residues. The CDR3 is CASSFPGPEAFF. CDR3 in DNA: TGTGCCAGCAGCTTTCCCGGGCCTGAAGCTTTCTTT.

This clonotype showed up many times. This rearrangement joins TRBV5-4 to TRBJ2-1; D is unresolved. The germline V gene encodes CDR1 SGHNT and CDR2 YYREEE (reference sequence). CDR3 length equals 14 residues. Trimming shortened V by 2 bases and J by 5 bases, and 11 bases separated the two germline ends. The CDR3: CASSFYRSDNEQFF. CDR3 in DNA: TGTGCCAGCAGCTTTTATAGGTCCGACAATGAGCAGTTCTTC.

This clonotype has just a few counts. J is TRBJ1-5 and V is TRBV3-1; D is undetermined. V lost 0 bases, J lost 5 bases, and 2 bases lay in between. The CDR3 sequence is 12 residues long. Looked up from germline, CDR1 is LGHDT and CDR2 is YNNKEL (reference sequence). CDR3 sequence: CASSQDHQPQHF. The DNA for the CDR3 is TGTGCCAGCAGCCAAGATCATCAGCCCCAGCATTTT.

This clonotype has just a few counts. V is TRBV7-6 and J is TRBJ1-1; D possibly corresponds to TRBD1 (5 bases). Germline CDR1 reads SGHVS; CDR2 reads FNYEAQ. Trimming stripped 5 bases from V and 1 base from J, with 23 bases between. The CDR3 length is 18 residues. This CDR3 reads CASSPQVGTEARNTEAFF. The CDR3 region has the DNA TGTGCCAGCAGCCCCCAGGTGGGGACTGAAGCCCGGAACACTGAAGCTTTCTTT.

Ten or more counts support this clonotype. V usage is TRBV7-2 and J usage is TRBJ2-4; TRBD2 might be the D (5 bases). The CDR3 sequence is 15 residues long. Trimming pared 1 base from V and 6 bases from J, leaving 13 bases between. Germline CDR1 is SGHTA and CDR2 is FQGNSA. This CDR3 reads CASSLEASRRNIQYF. DNA for the CDR3: TGTGCCAGCAGCTTAGAAGCTAGCAGACGAAACATTCAGTACTTC.

The rearrangement joins TRBV5-1 to TRBJ2-1; 12 bases map to TRBD2. The CDR3 runs to 16 residues. Germline values: CDR1 SGHRS, CDR2 YFSETQ. V lost 2 bases to trimming and J lost 0 bases; unmatched junction nucleotides: 0. CDR3 region: CASSLLAGGSYNEQFF. In DNA form, the CDR3 reads TGCGCCAGCAGCTTACTAGCGGGAGGCTCCTACAATGAGCAGTTCTTC. Looking up the rest from reference TRBV5-1 and TRBJ2-1 gives the full variable domain: KAGVTQTPRYLIKTRGQQVTLSCSPISGHRSVSWYQQTPGQGLQFLFEYFSETQRNKGNFPGRFSGRQFSNSRSEMNVSTLELGDSALYLCASSLLAGGSYNEQFFGPGTRLTVL.

The J gene is TRBJ2-7, the V gene TRBV5-1, with D possibly being TRBD1 (6 bases). The CDR3 totals 15 residues. From germline, CDR1 is SGHRS and CDR2 YFSETQ. V was trimmed by 0 bases and J by 2 bases, leaving 12 bases between them. The CDR3 DNA is TGCGCCAGCAGCTTGGTGACAGGAGAGGCCTACGAGCAGTACTTC. It specifies CASSLVTGEAYEQYF.

This clonotype was counted at least ten times. The chain recombines TRBV29-1 with TRBJ2-3; the D is unclear. With 3 bases removed from V and 4 bases from J, the gap between germline ends came to 8 bases. Germline V gene lookup returns CDR1 SQVTM and CDR2 ANQGSEA. There are 12 residues in the CDR3. CDR3 sequence: CSVEGSSDTQYF. The CDR3 DNA sequence: TGCAGCGTTGAGGGCAGCTCAGATACGCAGTATTTT.

This clonotype was seen more than once but under ten times. This chain uses TRBV7-2 with TRBJ2-3; TRBD2 is a possible D gene (5 bases). V was trimmed by 6 bases and J by 3 bases, leaving 7 bases between them. Germline CDR1 and CDR2: SGHTA and FQGNSA. The CDR3 length is 12 residues. The CDR3 DNA follows: TGTGCCAGCAGGCGGGTTACAGATACGCAGTATTTT. Translating it yields CASRRVTDTQYF.

This clonotype was recorded a few times. The chain is built from TRBV20-1 and TRBJ2-7, with D perhaps given as TRBD1 or TRBD2 (6 bases each). The germline gives CDR1 DFQATT, CDR2 SNEGSKA (reference sequence). The CDR3 is made up of 13 amino acids. V lost 7 bases and J 2 bases, leaving 15 bases between the germline ends. The CDR3 DNA sequence: TGCAGTGTGTGGGCAGGGGAGGCCTACGAGCAGTACTTC. It yields the protein CSVWAGEAYEQYF.

The chain combines TRBV4-1 with TRBJ2-7; 7 bases are shared with TRBD1. Trimming removed 3 bases from V and 2 bases from J; junction bases left unmatched: 10. The CDR3 runs 16 residues. Germline V gives CDR1 MGHRA, CDR2 YSYEKL. CDR3 sequence: CASSHRFGTATYEQYF. The CDR3 DNA reads TGCGCCAGCAGCCATCGATTCGGGACAGCTACCTACGAGCAGTACTTC.

This clonotype has more than one count but fewer than ten. The chain is built from TRBV6-2 or TRBV6-3 and TRBJ1-2; maybe TRBD1 (5 bases). Between the trimmed V and J ends, which lost 4 bases and 6 bases, there was a span of 24 bases. CDR1 is MNHEY, CDR2 SVGEGT, per germline. The CDR3 length is 17 residues. The CDR3 loop is CASSSPGLPAPENGYTF. The CDR3 nucleotides read TGTGCCAGCAGTTCACCGGGACTCCCCGCTCCAGAAAATGGCTACACCTTC.

This clonotype was counted between two and nine times. The rearrangement uses TRBV28 and TRBJ2-7; TRBD1 aligns across 7 bases. Trimming removed 6 bases from V and 0 bases from J; junction bases left unmatched: 5. Germline values: CDR1 MDHEN, CDR2 SYDVKM. CDR3 size: 14 residues. The CDR3 coding sequence is TGTGCCAGCAGGCGACAGGGAGTCTCCTACGAGCAGTACTTC. As protein: CASRRQGVSYEQYF.

This clonotype has a handful of counts. The chain combines TRBV6-1 with TRBJ1-4; 8 bases map to TRBD1. The CDR3 has 14 amino acids. J lost 8 bases, V lost 3 bases, and 5 bases had no gene match. Per the germline V gene, CDR1 is MNHNS and CDR2 is SASEGT. CDR3 amino acids: CASSDFTGGEKLFF. CDR3 sequence (DNA): TGTGCCAGCAGTGATTTCACAGGGGGGGAAAAACTGTTTTTT.

The chain carries TRBV20-1 and TRBJ1-3; D is uncertain. V was cut by 2 bases and J by 0 bases, with 11 bases left in between. This CDR3 spans 15 amino acids. CDR1 is DFQATT, CDR2 SNEGSKA, per germline (reference sequence). This chain's CDR3 is CSARKDGRSGNTIYF. The CDR3 coding sequence is TGCAGTGCTAGAAAGGACGGCCGCTCTGGAAACACCATATATTTT.

This clonotype was seen ten or more times. The V and J genes are TRBV5-4 and TRBJ2-3; D possibly corresponds to TRBD2 (6 bases). V lost 7 bases to trimming and J lost 5 bases, with 14 bases between them. The CDR3 length is 13 residues. Germline V gene sequence: CDR1 SGHNT, CDR2 YYREEE (reference sequence). CDR3 loop: CASGLTSGDTQYF. The CDR3 DNA reads as TGTGCCAGCGGGTTGACTAGTGGAGATACGCAGTATTTT.

This clonotype was seen many times. At one of its ends the junction is not consistent with the germline gene, which may arise from a read error. The chain links TRBV5-1 to TRBJ2-3, with D maybe TRBD1 (6 bases). Germline assignment: CDR1 SGHRS and CDR2 YFSETQ. CDR3 length: 13 residues. The chain's CDR3 is CASSLQGTDTQYF. DNA for the CDR3: TGTGCCAGCAGCTTACAGGGAACAGATACGCAGTATTTT.

The V gene is TRBV10-2, the J gene TRBJ2-1; TRBD2 matches at 9 bases. V was pared by 6 bases and J by 6 bases, with 6 bases of the junction left unmatched. The CDR3 totals 14 residues. Germline V gene sequence: CDR1 WSHSY, CDR2 SAAADI. The CDR3 coding sequence is TGCGCCAGCAGACAGACTAGCGGAGTCAATGAGCAGTTCTTC. This codes for CASRQTSGVNEQFF.

The chain has TRBV4-3 and TRBJ2-7; 8 bases match TRBD1. This CDR3 spans 15 amino acids. The J segment lost 0 bases and the V segment lost 1 base, leaving 2 bases of the junction unmatched. Germline lookup yields CDR1 LGHNA and CDR2 YSLEER. The CDR3 nucleotides read TGCGCCAGCAGCCAAGGGACAGGGAACTCCTACGAGCAGTACTTC. It translates to CASSQGTGNSYEQYF.

A few counts support this clonotype. The chain joins TRBV5-1 to TRBJ2-3; TRBD2 might be the D (7 bases). CDR1 is SGHRS and CDR2 is YFSETQ in the germline V gene. The CDR3 is made up of 14 amino acids. V gave up 3 bases and J gave up 2 bases, with 10 bases separating them. The CDR3 DNA follows: TGCGCCAGCAGCTCGGGGGGCAACACAGATACGCAGTATTTT. It codes for CASSSGGNTDTQYF.

Many counts were recorded for this clonotype. The J gene is TRBJ2-1, the V gene TRBV18; 8 bases match TRBD2. The germline V gene encodes CDR1 KGHSH and CDR2 LQKENI. This CDR3 contains 16 residues. V shed 3 bases and J 3 bases; nucleotides not matched to a gene: 7. CDR3 DNA sequence: TGTGCCAGCTCACCCACTAGGACTAGCAGCTACAATGAGCAGTTCTTC. It codes for CASSPTRTSSYNEQFF.

This clonotype was seen ten or more times. The chain combines TRBV2 with TRBJ1-1; D is undetermined. Trimming took 2 bases from V and 0 from J, leaving 4 bases between them. The germline gives CDR1 SNHLY, CDR2 FYNNEI. This CDR3 is built from 13 residues. The DNA of the CDR3 is TGTGCCAGCAGTGAAAGGATGAACACTGAAGCTTTCTTT. It specifies CASSERMNTEAFF.